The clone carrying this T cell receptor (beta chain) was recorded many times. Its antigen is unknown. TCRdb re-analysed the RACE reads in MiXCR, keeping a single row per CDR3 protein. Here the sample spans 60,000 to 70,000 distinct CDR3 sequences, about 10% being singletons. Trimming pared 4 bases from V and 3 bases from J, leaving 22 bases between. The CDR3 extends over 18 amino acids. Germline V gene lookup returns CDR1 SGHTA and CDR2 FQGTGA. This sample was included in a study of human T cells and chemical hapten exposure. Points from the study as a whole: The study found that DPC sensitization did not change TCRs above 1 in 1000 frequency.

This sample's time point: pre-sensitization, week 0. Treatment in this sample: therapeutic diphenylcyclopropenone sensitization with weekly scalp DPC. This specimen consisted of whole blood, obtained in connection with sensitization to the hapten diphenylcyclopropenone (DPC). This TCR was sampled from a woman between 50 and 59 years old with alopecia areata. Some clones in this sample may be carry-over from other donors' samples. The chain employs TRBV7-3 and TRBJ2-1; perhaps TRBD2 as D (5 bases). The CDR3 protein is CASSSTGSGALIYNEQFF. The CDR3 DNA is TGTGCCAGCAGCTCGACGGGGTCGGGTGCCCTTATCTACAATGAGCAGTTCTTC.